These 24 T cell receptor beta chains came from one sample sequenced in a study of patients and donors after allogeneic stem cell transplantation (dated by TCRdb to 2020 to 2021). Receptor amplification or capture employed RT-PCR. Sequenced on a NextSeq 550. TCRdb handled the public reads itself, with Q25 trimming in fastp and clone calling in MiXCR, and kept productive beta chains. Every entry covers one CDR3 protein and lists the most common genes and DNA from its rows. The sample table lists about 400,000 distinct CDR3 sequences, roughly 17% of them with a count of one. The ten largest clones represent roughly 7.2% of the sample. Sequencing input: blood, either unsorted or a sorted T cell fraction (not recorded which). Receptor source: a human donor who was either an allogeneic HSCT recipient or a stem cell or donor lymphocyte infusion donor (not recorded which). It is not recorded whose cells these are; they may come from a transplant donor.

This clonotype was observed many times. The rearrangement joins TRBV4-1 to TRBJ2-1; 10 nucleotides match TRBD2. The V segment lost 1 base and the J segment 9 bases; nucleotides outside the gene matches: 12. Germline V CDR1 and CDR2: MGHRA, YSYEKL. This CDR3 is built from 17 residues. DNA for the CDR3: TGCGCCAGCAGCCAAGGGATAGCGGGAGGAGGGTCACTTGAGCAGTTCTTC. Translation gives CASSQGIAGGGSLEQFF.

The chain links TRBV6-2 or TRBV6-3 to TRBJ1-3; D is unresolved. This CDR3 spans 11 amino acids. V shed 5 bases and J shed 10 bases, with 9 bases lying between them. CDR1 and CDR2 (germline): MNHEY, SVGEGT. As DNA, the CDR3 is TGTGCCAGCAGTCGCCTGAGGACCATATATTTT. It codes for CASSRLRTIYF.

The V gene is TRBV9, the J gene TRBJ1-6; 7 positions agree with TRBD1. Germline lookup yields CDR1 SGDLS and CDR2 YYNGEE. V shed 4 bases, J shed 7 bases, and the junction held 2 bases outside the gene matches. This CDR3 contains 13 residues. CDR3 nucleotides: TGTGCCAGCAGCACGGGACAGAATTCACCCCTCCACTTT. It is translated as CASSTGQNSPLHF.

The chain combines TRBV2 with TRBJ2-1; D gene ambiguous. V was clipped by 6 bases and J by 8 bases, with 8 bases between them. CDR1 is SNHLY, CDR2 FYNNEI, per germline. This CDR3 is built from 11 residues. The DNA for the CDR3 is TGTGCCAGCAGCGGAAGGCATGAGCAGTTCTTC. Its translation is CASSGRHEQFF.

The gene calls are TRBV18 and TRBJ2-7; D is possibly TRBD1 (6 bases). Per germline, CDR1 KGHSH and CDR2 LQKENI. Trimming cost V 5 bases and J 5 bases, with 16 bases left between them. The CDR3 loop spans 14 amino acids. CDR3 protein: CASSKSRGVHEQYF. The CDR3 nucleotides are TGTGCCAGCTCAAAAAGCAGGGGAGTTCACGAGCAGTACTTC.

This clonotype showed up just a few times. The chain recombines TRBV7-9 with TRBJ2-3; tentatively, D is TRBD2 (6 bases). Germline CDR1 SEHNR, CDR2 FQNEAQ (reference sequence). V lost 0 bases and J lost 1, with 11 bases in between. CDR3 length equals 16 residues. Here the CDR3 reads CASSLATGTRTDTQYF. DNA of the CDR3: TGTGCCAGCAGCTTAGCGACCGGGACTCGCACAGATACGCAGTATTTT.

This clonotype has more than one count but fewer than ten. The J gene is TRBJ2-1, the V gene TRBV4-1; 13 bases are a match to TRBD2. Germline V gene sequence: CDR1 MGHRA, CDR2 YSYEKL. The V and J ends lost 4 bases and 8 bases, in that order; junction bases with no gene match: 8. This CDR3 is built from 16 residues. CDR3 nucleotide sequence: TGCGCCAGCAGCCGACTTGGACTAGCGGGAGCTTATGAGCAGTTCTTC. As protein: CASSRLGLAGAYEQFF.

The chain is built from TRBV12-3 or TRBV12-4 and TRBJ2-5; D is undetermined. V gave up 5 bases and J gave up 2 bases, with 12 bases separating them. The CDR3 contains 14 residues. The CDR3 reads CASSHRPPQETQYF. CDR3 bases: TGTGCCAGCAGTCACCGCCCGCCACAAGAGACCCAGTACTTC.

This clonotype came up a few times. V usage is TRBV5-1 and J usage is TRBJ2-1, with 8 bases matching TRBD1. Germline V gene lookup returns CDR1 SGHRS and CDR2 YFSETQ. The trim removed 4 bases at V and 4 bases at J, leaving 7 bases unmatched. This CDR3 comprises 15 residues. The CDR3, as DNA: TGCGCCAGCAGCGTGACAGGGGCGGGTTACAATGAGCAGTTCTTC. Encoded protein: CASSVTGAGYNEQFF.

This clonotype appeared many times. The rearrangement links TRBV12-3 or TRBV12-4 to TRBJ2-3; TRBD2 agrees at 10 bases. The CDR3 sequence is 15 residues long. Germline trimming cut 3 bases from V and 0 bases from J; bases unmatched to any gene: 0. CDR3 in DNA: TGTGCCAGCAGTTTGACTAGCGGGAGCACAGATACGCAGTATTTT. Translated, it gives CASSLTSGSTDTQYF.

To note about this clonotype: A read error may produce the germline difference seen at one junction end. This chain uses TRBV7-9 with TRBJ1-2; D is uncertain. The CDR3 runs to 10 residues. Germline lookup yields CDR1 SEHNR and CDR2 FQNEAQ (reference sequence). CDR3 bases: TGTGCCAGCAGCTTAGAGGAGTTCCGCTTC. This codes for CASSLEEFRF.

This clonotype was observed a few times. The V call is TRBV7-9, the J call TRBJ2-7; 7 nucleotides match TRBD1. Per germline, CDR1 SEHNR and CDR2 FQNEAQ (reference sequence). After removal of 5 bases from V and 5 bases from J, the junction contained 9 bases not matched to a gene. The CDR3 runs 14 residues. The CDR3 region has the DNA TGTGCCAGCAGCCAAACAGGGGAATTGGACGAGCAGTACTTC. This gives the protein CASSQTGELDEQYF.

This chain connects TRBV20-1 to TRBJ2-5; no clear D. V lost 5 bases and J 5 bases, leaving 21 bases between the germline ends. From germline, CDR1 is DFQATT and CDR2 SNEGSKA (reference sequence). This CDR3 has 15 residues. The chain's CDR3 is CSAYLSSGWGETQYF. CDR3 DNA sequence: TGCAGTGCTTATCTATCGTCCGGGTGGGGTGAGACCCAGTACTTC.

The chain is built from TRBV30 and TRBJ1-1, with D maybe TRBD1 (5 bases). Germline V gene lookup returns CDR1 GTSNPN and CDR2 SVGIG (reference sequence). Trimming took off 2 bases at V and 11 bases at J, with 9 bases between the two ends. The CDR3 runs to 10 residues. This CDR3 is CAWSTGRAFF. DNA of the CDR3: TGTGCCTGGAGTACAGGTCGGGCTTTCTTT.

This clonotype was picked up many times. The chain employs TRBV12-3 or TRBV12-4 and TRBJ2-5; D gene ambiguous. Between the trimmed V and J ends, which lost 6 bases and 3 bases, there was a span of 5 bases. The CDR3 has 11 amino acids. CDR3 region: CASSFEETQYF. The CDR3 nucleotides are TGTGCCAGCAGCTTCGAAGAGACCCAGTACTTC.

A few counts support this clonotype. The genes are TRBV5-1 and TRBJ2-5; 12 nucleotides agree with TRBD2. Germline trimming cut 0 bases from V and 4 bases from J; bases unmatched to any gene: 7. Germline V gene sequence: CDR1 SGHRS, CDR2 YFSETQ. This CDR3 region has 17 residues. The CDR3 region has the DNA TGCGCCAGCAGCTTGGCGTCTAGCGGGGGGGCCGGAGAGACCCAGTACTTC. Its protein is CASSLASSGGAGETQYF.

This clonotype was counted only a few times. The CDR3 sequence: CASSYGGNYGYTF. The CDR3 DNA is TGTGCCAGCAGTTACGGAGGGAACTATGGCTACACCTTC. The chain is built from TRBV6-6 and TRBJ1-2; D gene ambiguous. The germline gives CDR1 MNHNY, CDR2 SVGAGI (reference sequence). Trimming removed 2 bases at V and 2 bases at J, with 6 bases between. The CDR3 runs 13 residues.

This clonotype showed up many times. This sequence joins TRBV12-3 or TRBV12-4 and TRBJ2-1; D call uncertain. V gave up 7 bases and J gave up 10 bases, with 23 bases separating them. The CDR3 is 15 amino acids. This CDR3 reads CASTAMGDPIREQFF. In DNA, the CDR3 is TGTGCCAGCACCGCTATGGGCGACCCTATTCGGGAGCAGTTCTTC.

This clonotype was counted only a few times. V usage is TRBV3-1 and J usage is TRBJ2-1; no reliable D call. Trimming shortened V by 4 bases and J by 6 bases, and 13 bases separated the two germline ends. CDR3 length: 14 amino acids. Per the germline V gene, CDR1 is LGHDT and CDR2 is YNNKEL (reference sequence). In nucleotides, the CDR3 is TGTGCCAGCAGCCGTATTATAGGCGGCAATGAGCAGTTCTTC. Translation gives CASSRIIGGNEQFF.

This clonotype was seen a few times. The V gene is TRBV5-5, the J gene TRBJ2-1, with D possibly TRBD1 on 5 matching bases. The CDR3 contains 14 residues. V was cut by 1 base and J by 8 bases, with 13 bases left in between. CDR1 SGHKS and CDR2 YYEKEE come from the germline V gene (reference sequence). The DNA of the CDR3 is TGTGCCAGCAGCTTGAGGCCCTGGGGCCATGAGCAGTTCTTC. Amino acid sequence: CASSLRPWGHEQFF.

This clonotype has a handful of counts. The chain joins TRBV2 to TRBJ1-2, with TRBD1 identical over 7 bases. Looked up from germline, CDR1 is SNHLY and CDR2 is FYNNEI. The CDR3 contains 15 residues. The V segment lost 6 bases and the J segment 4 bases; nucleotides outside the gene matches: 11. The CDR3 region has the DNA TGTGCCAGCAGACCTATTAGGGGGCAAATCTATGGCTACACCTTC. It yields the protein CASRPIRGQIYGYTF.

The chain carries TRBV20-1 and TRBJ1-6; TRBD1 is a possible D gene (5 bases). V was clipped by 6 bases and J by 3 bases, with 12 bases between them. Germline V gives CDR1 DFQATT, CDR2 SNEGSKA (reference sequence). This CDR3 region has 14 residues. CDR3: CSATGTFYNSPLHF. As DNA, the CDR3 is TGCAGTGCCACCGGGACCTTCTATAATTCACCCCTCCACTTT.

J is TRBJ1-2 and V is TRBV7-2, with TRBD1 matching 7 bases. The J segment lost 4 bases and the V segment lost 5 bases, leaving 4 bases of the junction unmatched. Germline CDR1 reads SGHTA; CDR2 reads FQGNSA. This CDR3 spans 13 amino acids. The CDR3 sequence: CASSQTGIYGYTF. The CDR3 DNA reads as TGTGCCAGCAGCCAGACAGGGATCTATGGCTACACCTTC.

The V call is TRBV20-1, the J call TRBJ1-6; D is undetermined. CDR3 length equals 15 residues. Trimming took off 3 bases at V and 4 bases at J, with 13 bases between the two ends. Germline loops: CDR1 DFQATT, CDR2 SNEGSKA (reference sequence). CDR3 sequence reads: CSARLGGSYNSPLHF. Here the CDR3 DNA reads TGCAGTGCTAGGTTAGGTGGGAGTTATAATTCACCCCTCCACTTT.